These 6 T cell receptor beta chains were all obtained from the same sample, sequenced in a study of read filtering for tumor transcriptome and immune sequencing. Molecular barcoded adaptors covering alpha/delta and beta/gamma chains were used on approximately 400 ng RNA. TCRdb redid the calling of the reads with MiXCR, one entry per CDR3 protein. The sample contains about 86,000 distinct CDR3 sequences, about 12% of which appear only once. Sequencing input: a population of CD138-negative cells sorted from bone marrow. These receptors originate from a donor aged 40 or over with multiple myeloma.

This clonotype showed up just a few times. Possible read error: a much larger clone is one base away. V usage is TRBV6-5 and J usage is TRBJ2-5; D is unclear. The CDR3 length is 13 residues. Germline lookup yields CDR1 MNHEY and CDR2 SVGAGI. The CDR3 sequence: CASSRQPQETRYF. The CDR3 DNA reads as TGTGCCAGCAGCCGACAACCTCAAGAGACCCGGTACTTC.

This clonotype was picked up one time. This chain links TRBV7-9 with TRBJ2-5; TRBD2 matches at 7 bases. Trimming at V came to 1 base and at J to 5 bases, leaving 4 bases not matched to a gene. From germline, CDR1 is SEHNR and CDR2 FQNEAQ (reference sequence). This CDR3 spans 14 amino acids. The CDR3 sequence is CASSLEWEGETQYF. In DNA form, the CDR3 reads TGTGCCAGCAGCTTAGAGTGGGAGGGGGAGACCCAGTACTTC.

This clonotype was seen repeatedly, ten times or more. The V call is TRBV5-1, the J call TRBJ2-5; D not certain. The CDR3 has 13 amino acids. Trimming cost V 4 bases and J 5 bases, with 12 bases left between them. CDR1 is SGHRS, CDR2 YFSETQ, per germline. For the CDR3, the DNA is TGCGCCAGCAGCCCAGTCATAAGGGAGACCCAGTACTTC. This sequence encodes CASSPVIRETQYF.

This clonotype was detected many times. This chain links TRBV12-3 or TRBV12-4 with TRBJ2-1; 13 bases match TRBD2. The CDR3 has 14 residues. V lost 6 bases to trimming and J lost 7 bases; unmatched junction nucleotides: 3. DNA for the CDR3: TGTGCCAGCAGGCGACTAGCGGGAGGTAATGAGCAGTTCTTC. It is translated as CASRRLAGGNEQFF.

There are a few counts of this clonotype. The V and J genes are TRBV11-2 and TRBJ1-1; no definite D call. Germline values: CDR1 SGHAT, CDR2 FQNNGV. Trimming stripped 0 bases from V and 8 bases from J, with 13 bases between. The length of the CDR3 is 14 residues. For the CDR3, the DNA is TGTGCCAGCAGCTTAGAGAGGACCCAGTTGGAAGCTTTCTTT. Its translation: CASSLERTQLEAFF. Full variable domain (remainder filled in from reference TRBV11-2 and TRBJ1-1): EAGVAQSPRYKIIEKRQSVAFWCNPISGHATLYWYQQILGQGPKLLIQFQNNGVVDDSQLPKDRFSAERLKGVDSTLKIQPAKLEDSAVYLCASSLERTQLEAFFGQGTRLTVV.

This clonotype occurred many times. This rearrangement joins TRBV2 to TRBJ2-1; 10 bases fit TRBD1. V lost 6 bases, J lost 8 bases, and 16 bases stayed unmatched. The CDR3 totals 17 residues. Germline values: CDR1 SNHLY, CDR2 FYNNEI. CDR3 sequence: CASRIDRGREWGDEQFF. CDR3 bases: TGTGCCAGCAGGATCGACAGGGGGCGGGAGTGGGGCGATGAGCAGTTCTTC.